The 24 T cell receptor beta chains presented below share a single source sample, sequenced in a study of cytomegalovirus exposure and HLA in healthy donors. TCRdb's copy holds only in-frame clones and misses some; the assay was immunoSEQ multiplex PCR. Of 100,000 to 150,000 clones listed, roughly 93% are singletons. The sequencing input was PBMCs. The receptors shown here come from a woman aged 18-35 years in good health and CMV-seronegative.

The genes are TRBV18 and TRBJ1-5; D ambiguous. The CDR3 is 16 amino acids. Germline values: CDR1 KGHSH, CDR2 LQKENI. Trimming stripped 3 bases from V and 0 bases from J, with 12 bases between. The CDR3 loop is CASSPSRSYSNQPQHF. DNA for the CDR3: TGTGCCAGCTCACCGAGCAGGTCTTATAGCAATCAGCCCCAGCATTTT.

In this sample, this clone turned up many times. The chain recombines TRBV7-9 with TRBJ2-2; possibly TRBD1 for D (5 bases). Germline V lookup: CDR1 SEHNR, CDR2 FQNEAQ (reference sequence). Trimming cost V 5 bases and J 6 bases, with 16 bases left between them. The CDR3 totals 15 residues. This CDR3 reads CASSLGSRQPGELFF. In DNA form, the CDR3 reads TGTGCCAGCAGCCTCGGATCCCGACAGCCCGGGGAGCTGTTTTTT.

This rearrangement joins TRBV2 to TRBJ1-2; D is unclear. Trimming pared 2 bases from V and 5 bases from J, leaving 9 bases between. The germline V gene encodes CDR1 SNHLY and CDR2 FYNNEI. The CDR3 sequence is 13 residues long. CDR3 sequence (DNA): TGTGCCAGCAGTGAATCCGGGGAGTATGGCTACACCTTC. Its protein is CASSESGEYGYTF.

This chain uses TRBV30 with TRBJ1-2; no clear D gene. V lost 0 bases and J 2 bases, leaving 10 bases between the germline ends. The germline V gene encodes CDR1 GTSNPN and CDR2 SVGIG (reference sequence). The CDR3 has 14 residues. CDR3: CAWSVTSGNYGYTF. The CDR3 DNA sequence: TGTGCCTGGAGTGTAACATCGGGGAACTATGGCTACACCTTC.

The J gene is TRBJ2-7, the V gene TRBV7-8; no reliable D call. Trimming removed 2 bases from V and 8 bases from J, with 19 bases in between. Germline V gives CDR1 SGHVS, CDR2 FQNEAQ. CDR3 size: 15 residues. The CDR3 reads CASSLTFSESAKQYF. CDR3 DNA: TGTGCCAGCAGCTTAACCTTTTCGGAGAGCGCGAAGCAGTACTTC.

This clone has only one observation. This sequence joins TRBV2 and TRBJ1-3, with 7 nucleotides matching TRBD1. Germline V gene sequence: CDR1 SNHLY, CDR2 FYNNEI. With V trimmed by 6 bases and J by 2 bases, 1 base remained unmatched. The CDR3 totals 13 residues. CDR3 residues: CASRDRPGNTIYF. The CDR3 DNA sequence: TGTGCCAGCAGGGACAGGCCTGGAAACACCATATATTTT.

The CDR3 sequence is CASSTGPSGNTIYF. The CDR3 nucleotides read TGTGCCAGTTCCACAGGCCCCTCTGGAAACACCATATATTTT. This chain connects TRBV6-1 to TRBJ1-3; possibly TRBD1 for D (5 bases). Trimming stripped 9 bases from V and 0 bases from J, with 12 bases between. Germline CDR1 reads MNHNS; CDR2 reads SASEGT. The CDR3 spans 14 residues.

This chain uses TRBV11-2 with TRBJ1-2; D remains ambiguous. The V and J ends lost 4 bases and 5 bases respectively, with 14 bases between them. The CDR3 is 14 amino acids. In germline, CDR1 is SGHAT, CDR2 FQNNGV. CDR3 bases: TGTGCCAGCAGCTCCCCAGGAGGAGGTTATGGCTACACCTTC. The encoded protein is CASSSPGGGYGYTF.

The chain combines TRBV19 with TRBJ1-1, with 7 nucleotides matching TRBD1. V lost 4 bases to trimming and J lost 0 bases; unmatched junction nucleotides: 8. The CDR3 is 16 amino acids. Germline CDR1 and CDR2: LNHDA and SQIVND (reference sequence). The CDR3 DNA is TGTGCCAGTAGTAGAAGGACCGACAGGGTGAACACTGAAGCTTTCTTT. Amino acid sequence: CASSRRTDRVNTEAFF.

The gene calls are TRBV27 and TRBJ1-1, with 12 positions matching TRBD1. With 1 base clipped from V and 5 bases from J, the junction kept 5 bases outside the gene matches. The CDR3 covers 16 residues. The germline CDR1 and CDR2 sequences are MNHEY and SMNVEV (reference sequence). The CDR3, as DNA: TGTGCCAGCAGTTTATGGGGGGGACAGGGGGCTACTGAAGCTTTCTTT. Protein product: CASSLWGGQGATEAFF.

This chain links TRBV9 with TRBJ2-1; 7 bases agree with TRBD1. The germline CDR1 and CDR2 sequences are SGDLS and YYNGEE. V dropped 0 bases and J dropped 0; count of bases not matched to a gene: 3. The CDR3 has 16 residues. Here the CDR3 reads CASSVEGGSSYNEQFF. The DNA of the CDR3 is TGTGCCAGCAGCGTAGAAGGGGGCAGCTCCTACAATGAGCAGTTCTTC. Full variable domain (remainder filled in from reference TRBV9 and TRBJ2-1): DSGVTQTPKHLITATGQRVTLRCSPRSGDLSVYWYQQSLDQGLQFLIQYYNGEERAKGNILERFSAQQFPDLHSELNLSSLELGDSALYFCASSVEGGSSYNEQFFGPGTRLTVL.

The chain has TRBV5-1 and TRBJ2-7; D ambiguous. The CDR3 has 17 amino acids. Per germline, CDR1 SGHRS and CDR2 YFSETQ. Trimming took off 4 bases at V and 0 bases at J, with 20 bases between the two ends. This CDR3 reads CASSPAVGYTTSYEQYF. DNA for the CDR3: TGCGCCAGCAGCCCGGCCGTCGGTTATACTACCTCCTACGAGCAGTACTTC.

V usage is TRBV5-8 and J usage is TRBJ2-5; TRBD2 is a possible D gene (6 bases). Trimming stripped 3 bases from V and 7 bases from J, with 16 bases between. Looked up from germline, CDR1 is SGHTS and CDR2 is YDEGEE. CDR3 size: 14 residues. This chain's CDR3 is CASSSGLSGGTQYF. The CDR3, as DNA: TGTGCCAGCAGCTCCGGACTATCAGGTGGGACCCAGTACTTC.

The DNA for the CDR3 is TGTGCCAGCACTAGACAGGGACAGAGAAAAAACATTCAGTACTTC. Amino acids: CASTRQGQRKNIQYF. V gene TRBV2 combines with J gene TRBJ2-4, with 7 bases fitting TRBD1. The germline V gene has CDR1 SNHLY and CDR2 FYNNEI. This CDR3 comprises 15 residues. V was pared by 7 bases and J by 4 bases, with 10 bases of the junction left unmatched. Filled out from reference TRBV2 and TRBJ2-4, the complete variable domain reads EPEVTQTPSHQVTQMGQEVILRCVPISNHLYFYWYRQILGQKVEFLVSFYNNEISEKSEIFDDQFSVERPDGSNFTLKIRSTKLEDSAMYFCASTRQGQRKNIQYFGAGTRLSVL.

This sequence joins TRBV2 and TRBJ1-1; D is possibly TRBD1 (5 bases). Germline loops: CDR1 SNHLY, CDR2 FYNNEI. The CDR3 length is 14 residues. The V gene lost 4 bases and the J gene lost 2 bases, with 11 bases spanning the gap. The CDR3 spells CASSVQGTNTEAFF. The CDR3 nucleotides read TGTGCCAGCAGTGTTCAGGGAACCAACACTGAAGCTTTCTTT.

The rearrangement uses TRBV4-2 and TRBJ1-4; TRBD1 matches at 11 bases. Looked up from germline, CDR1 is LGHNA and CDR2 is YNFKEQ. The length of the CDR3 is 17 residues. V lost 3 bases to trimming and J lost 0 bases; unmatched junction nucleotides: 3. The CDR3 nucleotides are TGTGCCAGCAGCCACGGGACAGGGGGTACAACTAATGAAAAACTGTTTTTT. Protein: CASSHGTGGTTNEKLFF.

This chain's CDR3 is CAWSVRQPQAKNIQYF. For the CDR3, the DNA is TGTGCCTGGAGTGTACGACAGCCTCAAGCCAAAAACATTCAGTACTTC. V and J are TRBV30 and TRBJ2-4; TRBD1 might be the D (5 bases). The germline V gene encodes CDR1 GTSNPN and CDR2 SVGIG (reference sequence). CDR3 size: 16 residues. Deletions cut 0 bases from V and 0 bases from J, with 12 bases between.

The DNA for the CDR3 is TGTGCCTGGAGTTTGGCGGTTGGCTACACCTTC. This translates into CAWSLAVGYTF. The chain is built from TRBV30 and TRBJ1-2, with D unresolved. CDR1 and CDR2 (germline): GTSNPN, SVGIG (reference sequence). V lost 2 bases, J lost 7 bases, and 8 bases lay in between. CDR3 size: 11 residues.

The CDR3 protein is CASLGGVGKWQPQHF. The CDR3 nucleotides read TGTGCCAGCCTCGGGGGTGTGGGGAAGTGGCAGCCCCAGCATTTT. The chain has TRBV28 and TRBJ1-5; a possible D gene is TRBD1 (5 bases). The germline gives CDR1 MDHEN, CDR2 SYDVKM. V lost 8 bases, J lost 7 bases, and 21 bases lay in between. The CDR3 covers 15 residues.

The V and J genes are TRBV4-1 and TRBJ2-7, with D possibly TRBD1 on 6 matching bases. The CDR3 runs to 12 residues. Per the germline V gene, CDR1 is MGHRA and CDR2 is YSYEKL. The V end lost 1 base, the J end lost 9 bases, and 10 bases lay between the germline ends. CDR3: CASSQAVGAQYF. The CDR3 region has the DNA TGCGCCAGCAGCCAAGCGGTGGGGGCGCAGTACTTC.

This rearrangement joins TRBV7-2 to TRBJ1-1, with 7 nucleotides matching TRBD1. There are 14 residues in the CDR3. V trimming: 5 bases; J trimming: 5 bases; junction bases outside the gene matches: 8. Looked up from germline, CDR1 is SGHTA and CDR2 is FQGNSA. In DNA, the CDR3 is TGTGCCAGCAGCCAACAGGGGATAGGGACTGAAGCTTTCTTT. This translates into CASSQQGIGTEAFF.

This chain uses TRBV5-8 with TRBJ2-1; D is possibly TRBD1 (7 bases). V lost 4 bases to trimming and J lost 4 bases, with 27 bases between them. CDR3 size: 19 residues. In germline, CDR1 is SGHTS, CDR2 YDEGEE. CDR3 region: CASSTRGASWGTRYNEQFF. In nucleotides, the CDR3 is TGTGCCAGCAGCACCAGGGGGGCTAGCTGGGGGACGAGGTACAATGAGCAGTTCTTC.

This clone was observed once. The V gene is TRBV9, the J gene TRBJ2-2, with 10 bases that match TRBD2. V dropped 0 bases and J dropped 7; count of bases not matched to a gene: 3. Germline CDR1 SGDLS, CDR2 YYNGEE. This CDR3 region has 15 residues. The CDR3 loop reads CASSVVSGRRGELFF. In DNA form, the CDR3 reads TGTGCCAGCAGCGTAGTTAGCGGGAGGCGCGGGGAGCTGTTTTTT.

This sequence joins TRBV6-5 and TRBJ1-2, with D maybe TRBD1 (6 bases). Germline loops: CDR1 MNHEY, CDR2 SVGAGI. V lost 0 bases, J lost 4 bases, and 12 bases lay in between. CDR3 length equals 15 residues. CDR3 loop: CASSYSRGGSYGYTF. The CDR3 DNA follows: TGTGCCAGCAGTTACTCGCGGGGGGGCAGCTATGGCTACACCTTC.